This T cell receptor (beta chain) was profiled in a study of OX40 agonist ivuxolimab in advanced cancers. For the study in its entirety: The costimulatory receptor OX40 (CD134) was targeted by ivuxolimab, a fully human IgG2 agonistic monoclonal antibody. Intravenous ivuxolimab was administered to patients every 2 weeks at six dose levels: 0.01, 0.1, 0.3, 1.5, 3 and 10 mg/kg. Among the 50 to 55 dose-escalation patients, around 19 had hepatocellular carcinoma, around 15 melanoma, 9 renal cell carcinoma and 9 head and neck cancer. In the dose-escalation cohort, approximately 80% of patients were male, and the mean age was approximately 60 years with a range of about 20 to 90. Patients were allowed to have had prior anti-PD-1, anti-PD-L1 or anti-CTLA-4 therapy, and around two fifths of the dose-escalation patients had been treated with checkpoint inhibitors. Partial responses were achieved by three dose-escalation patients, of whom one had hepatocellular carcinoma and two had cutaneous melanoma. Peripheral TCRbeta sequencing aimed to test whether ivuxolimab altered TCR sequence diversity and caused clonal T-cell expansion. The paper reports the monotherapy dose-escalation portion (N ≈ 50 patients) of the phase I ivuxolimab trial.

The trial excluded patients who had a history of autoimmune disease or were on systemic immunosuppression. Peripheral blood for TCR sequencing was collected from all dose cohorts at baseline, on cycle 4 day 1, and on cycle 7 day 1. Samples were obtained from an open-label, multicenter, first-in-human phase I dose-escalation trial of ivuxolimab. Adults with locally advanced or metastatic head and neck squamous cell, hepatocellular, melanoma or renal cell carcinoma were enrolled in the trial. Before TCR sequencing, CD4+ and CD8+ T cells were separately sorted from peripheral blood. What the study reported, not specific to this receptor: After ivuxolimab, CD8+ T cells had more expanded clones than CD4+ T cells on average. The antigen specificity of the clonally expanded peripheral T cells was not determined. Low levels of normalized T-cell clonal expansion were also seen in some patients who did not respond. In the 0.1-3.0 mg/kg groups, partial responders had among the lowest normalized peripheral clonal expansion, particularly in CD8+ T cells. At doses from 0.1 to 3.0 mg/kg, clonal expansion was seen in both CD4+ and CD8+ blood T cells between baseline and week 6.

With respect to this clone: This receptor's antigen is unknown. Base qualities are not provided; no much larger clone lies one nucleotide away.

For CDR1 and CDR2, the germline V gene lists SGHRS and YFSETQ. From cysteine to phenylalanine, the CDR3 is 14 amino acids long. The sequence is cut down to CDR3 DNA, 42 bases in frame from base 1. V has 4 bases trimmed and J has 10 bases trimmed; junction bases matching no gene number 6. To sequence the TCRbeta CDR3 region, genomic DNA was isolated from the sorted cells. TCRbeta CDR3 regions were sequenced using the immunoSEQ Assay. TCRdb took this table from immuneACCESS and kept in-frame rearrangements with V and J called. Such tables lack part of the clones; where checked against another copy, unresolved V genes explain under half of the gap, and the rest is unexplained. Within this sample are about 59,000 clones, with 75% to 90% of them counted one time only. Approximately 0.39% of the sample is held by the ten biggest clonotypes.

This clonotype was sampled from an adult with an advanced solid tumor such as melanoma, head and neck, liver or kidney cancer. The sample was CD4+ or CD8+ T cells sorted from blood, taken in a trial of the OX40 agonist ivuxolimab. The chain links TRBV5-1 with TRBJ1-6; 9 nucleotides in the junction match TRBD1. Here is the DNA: TGCGCCAGCAGCCAGGGACAGGGTGGCTCACCCCTCCACTTT. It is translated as CASSQGQGGSPLHF.